The present T cell receptor (beta chain) was sequenced within a study of shared clonotypes between healthy human individuals. Here immunoSEQ multiplex PCR was the method, and the copy in TCRdb shows in-frame clones only, minus some. The sample contains around 2.1 million clones, about 93% of which appear only once. Terminally differentiated effector memory CD45RA+ cells were excluded by CCR7 positive selection of CD45RO-negative cells. A note on this clone: Other nucleotide sequences in the sample specify the same CDR3.

Sequencing input: naive CD8+ T cells from PBMCs. The origin of this receptor is a man aged 18 to 35 in good health. Some clones in this sample may be carry-over from other donors' samples.

CDR3 DNA sequence: TGTGCCAGCAGTTCGGACAGGCGCAATCAGCCCCAGCATTTT. Protein: CASSSDRRNQPQHF. The genes are TRBV28 and TRBJ1-5, with 7 bases fitting TRBD1. CDR1 and CDR2 (germline): MDHEN, SYDVKM. The V and J ends lost 4 bases and 2 bases, in that order; junction bases with no gene match: 2. This CDR3 is built from 14 residues.